These T cell receptor beta chains were read from a single sample in a study of T cell repertoires in aging, cancer and after chemotherapy. Each CDR3 protein gets one entry after TCRdb re-called the multiplex PCR reads with MiXCR. In the table there are approximately 11,000 distinct CDR3 sequences, just under 30% of which are singletons. The sequenced sample consisted of blood. These receptors were taken from a human donor in good health. Each CDR3 is given without its conserved first and last residue. Clone size is given for some rows only: seen once, a few or many times, or a class if the clone is expanded.

V gene	clone size	J gene	CDR3 protein
TRBV6-5	few	TRBJ1-1	ASSPDWGVAEAF
TRBV19	few	TRBJ2-5	ASSIDSSGTQY
TRBV7-2	.	TRBJ1-1	ASRQPAVSNTEAF
TRBV29-1	medium-sized	TRBJ1-1	SVEGTDTNTEAF
TRBV20-1	.	TRBJ1-2	SAMERDRVGFLYT
TRBV6-1	.	TRBJ2-1	ASRAGGSYNEQF
TRBV19	.	TRBJ2-5	ASSRRGETQY
TRBV12-3/TRBV12-4	.	TRBJ1-2	ASSLTPTSYGYT
TRBV6-5	.	TRBJ2-2	ASLQHSIGELF
TRBV6-5	medium-sized	TRBJ1-6	ASSYSKQETSPLH
TRBV6-5	medium-sized	TRBJ1-2	ASSYAAGRGYT
TRBV6-5	medium-sized	TRBJ2-7	ASSKQVRGTSYEQY
TRBV6-5	.	TRBJ1-3	ASSAPGTLGNTIY
TRBV30	medium-sized	TRBJ1-5	AWSTVNSNQPQH
TRBV5-5	.	TRBJ2-4	ASSFLAGDLAKNIQY
TRBV5-6	.	TRBJ1-5	ASSLLTWGNQPQH
TRBV7-2	.	TRBJ2-1	ASSPRAGRDEQF
TRBV6-5	.	TRBJ1-1	ASSLGGAGMTEAF
TRBV5-6	.	TRBJ1-2	ASSQREYGYT
TRBV6-1	.	TRBJ2-7	ASSLSGRSSCEQY
TRBV6-5	medium-sized	TRBJ1-2	ASSRRGGYGYT
TRBV6-5	few	TRBJ2-1	ASSFRGVQF
TRBV12-3/TRBV12-4	few	TRBJ2-1	ASSFRLYNEQF
TRBV29-1	few	TRBJ2-5	SVEKASPETQY
TRBV6-5	.	TRBJ1-2	ASSYSNSGQGARYT
TRBV6-1	.	TRBJ1-1	ASSPGGARAF
TRBV12-3/TRBV12-4	few	TRBJ1-5	ASSFEGNQPQH
TRBV12-3/TRBV12-4	medium-sized	TRBJ1-2	ASKTDGGYT
TRBV5-1	.	TRBJ1-2	ASSRAQGADGYT
TRBV11-1	few	TRBJ2-7	ASSFSGQNSYEQY
TRBV19	.	TRBJ2-5	ASSGQQGLGETQY
TRBV7-2	.	TRBJ2-7	ASRHLAGGLEQY
TRBV27	.	TRBJ2-3	ASSGEGTDTQY
TRBV7-2	few	TRBJ2-2	ASIQTSGVGELF
TRBV30	medium-sized	TRBJ2-7	AWRDGKGEQY
TRBV7-2	few	TRBJ2-3	ASSLLAGTDTQY
TRBV30	medium-sized	TRBJ1-1	ASGQGYTEAF
TRBV7-2	.	TRBJ2-1	ASTRRWDGTSNEQF
TRBV7-6	medium-sized	TRBJ2-6	ASRPGRGSGANVLT
TRBV6-5	.	TRBJ1-6	ANREGYNSPLH
TRBV5-6	few	TRBJ2-7	ASSTTGPGEQY
TRBV6-5	medium-sized	TRBJ2-1	ACREDSYNEQF
TRBV7-9	.	TRBJ2-5	ASSPGTDGRTQY
TRBV29-1	medium-sized	TRBJ2-2	SVGHFNTGELF
TRBV6-5	.	TRBJ2-3	ASSYLLYSSTDTQY
TRBV19	few	TRBJ2-7	ASTPGRPTYEQY
TRBV19	few	TRBJ2-4	ASGHSIVNIQY
TRBV27	few	TRBJ1-5	ASSFSVGGPQH
TRBV6-6	medium-sized	TRBJ1-6	ASSETGAHNSPLH